Each of the 18 T cell receptor beta chains below was sequenced from the same sample in a study of blood T cells in healthy people across ages. Alongside a J-beta primer mix, a sample-barcoded 5' primer served in a second PCR lasting 7 to 11 cycles. TCRdb called the 5' RACE reads again in MiXCR, with one record for every CDR3 protein. Of 710,000 or so distinct CDR3 sequences detected, approximately 31% appear once; the ten largest clones hold about 16%. The sample comprised blood. The receptor source for this set is an elderly woman in good health.

The rearrangement joins TRBV7-2 to TRBJ1-5; a weak D match, TRBD1 (6 bases). CDR3 length: 15 residues. Trimming took off 5 bases at V and 0 bases at J, with 11 bases between the two ends. The germline CDR1 and CDR2 sequences are SGHTA and FQGNSA. The CDR3 spells CASSPDRTSNQPQHF. As DNA, the CDR3 is TGTGCCAGCAGCCCAGACAGGACTAGCAATCAGCCCCAGCATTTT.

This clonotype has a count of ten or more. The CDR3: CASSFGQGESYNEQFF. In DNA, the CDR3 is TGTGCCAGCAGCTTTGGACAGGGGGAGAGCTACAATGAGCAGTTCTTC. The rearrangement links TRBV5-6 to TRBJ2-1; 10 positions match TRBD1. The CDR3 loop spans 16 amino acids. CDR1 is SGHDT and CDR2 is YYEEEE in the germline V gene. J gave up 3 bases and V 2 bases, and 5 bases lay outside the gene matches.

About this clonotype: One junction end disagrees with the germline gene, perhaps due to a read error. The chain couples TRBV7-8 to TRBJ1-5; 7 bases map to TRBD1. The CDR3 contains 15 residues. Germline CDR1 is SGHVS and CDR2 is FQNEAQ. The CDR3 is CASGLGGGGGQPQHF. The CDR3 region has the DNA TGTGCCAGCGGCTTGGGAGGGGGCGGCGGTCAGCCCCAGCATTTT.

CDR3 loop: CSARVPGEREQYF. The CDR3 DNA reads as TGCAGTGCTAGAGTCCCCGGGGAGCGCGAGCAGTACTTC. V is TRBV20-1 and J is TRBJ2-5; D is possibly TRBD2 (5 bases). Matching the DNA end better, TRBJ2-7 makes the J call doubtful. The CDR3 covers 13 residues. The germline gives CDR1 DFQATT, CDR2 SNEGSKA (reference sequence).

This chain connects TRBV28 to TRBJ2-1; TRBD2 agrees at 10 bases. Germline trimming cut 5 bases from V and 8 bases from J; bases unmatched to any gene: 9. This CDR3 is built from 15 residues. Germline-derived CDR1 and CDR2 are MDHEN and SYDVKM. This CDR3 reads CASSSSGGRVDEQFF. The CDR3 DNA reads as TGTGCCAGCAGTAGTAGCGGGGGGCGGGTGGATGAGCAGTTCTTC.

V gene TRBV29-1 combines with J gene TRBJ2-4; a possible D gene is TRBD2 (6 bases). The closer fit of TRBJ2-5 to the DNA end suggests the J call may be wrong. This CDR3 spans 13 amino acids. Germline V gene sequence: CDR1 SQVTM, CDR2 ANQGSEA. The CDR3 DNA reads TGCAGCGTTGATAGGCAGGCGGGGGAGACCCAGTACTTC. Translation gives CSVDRQAGETQYF.

About this clonotype itself: The junction shows a germline mismatch at one end, possibly a read error. The rearrangement links TRBV5-1 to TRBJ2-2; 7 bases are shared with TRBD1. This CDR3 is built from 16 residues. The germline V gene encodes CDR1 SGHRS and CDR2 YFSETQ. CDR3 amino acids: CASSSDRAVNTGELFF. CDR3 in DNA: TGCGCCAGCAGCTCCGACAGGGCTGTCAACACCGGGGAGTTGTTTTTT.

This clonotype was observed at least ten times. The chain employs TRBV5-1 and TRBJ2-3, with a tentative D call TRBD1 (6 bases). The CDR3 covers 15 residues. The V end was cut by 0 bases, the J end by 0 bases, with 8 bases between. Germline V lookup: CDR1 SGHRS, CDR2 YFSETQ. The CDR3, as DNA: TGCGCCAGCAGCTTGGCCACAGGGAGCACAGATACGCAGTATTTT. Its protein product is CASSLATGSTDTQYF.

This clonotype was detected ten times or more. This chain joins TRBV7-9 and TRBJ1-4; D gene unclear. V lost 1 base, J lost 8 bases, and 14 bases lay in between. This CDR3 has 15 residues. Germline-derived CDR1 and CDR2 are SEHNR and FQNEAQ (reference sequence). The CDR3 loop reads CASSLEGGLEEKLFF. For the CDR3, the DNA is TGTGCCAGCAGCTTAGAAGGAGGGTTGGAGGAAAAACTGTTTTTT.

The rearrangement uses TRBV7-9 and TRBJ1-2; no firm D call. This CDR3 is 14 amino acids long. V was trimmed by 7 bases and J by 8 bases, leaving 20 bases between them. Per germline, CDR1 SEHNR and CDR2 FQNEAQ (reference sequence). The CDR3 DNA is TGTGCCAGCAACGTGTCGGGGAGTCCGGGGGGCTACACCTTC. Translated: CASNVSGSPGGYTF.

The sample holds many counts of this clonotype. In nucleotides, the CDR3 is TGTGCCAGCAGCGGTCTTAAAGAGACCCAGTACTTC. Translation: CASSGLKETQYF. The V call is TRBV7-2, the J call TRBJ2-5, with D unclear. The germline V and J ends were trimmed by 5 bases and 3 bases, with 7 bases remaining between them. The CDR3 consists of 12 residues. Germline V CDR1 and CDR2: SGHTA, FQGNSA.

This clonotype turned up a few times. A read error may be the cause here, since a much bigger clone is one base away. This chain connects TRBV7-2 to TRBJ2-5; the D is unclear. CDR1 SGHTA and CDR2 FQGNSA come from the germline V gene. The CDR3 covers 12 residues. V was cut by 2 bases and J by 5 bases, with 6 bases left in between. CDR3 in DNA: TGTGCCAGCAGCTTACGGTGCGAGACCCAGTACTTC. Protein: CASSLRCETQYF.

The rearrangement uses TRBV9 and TRBJ2-1; the match to TRBD1 covers 8 bases. Per the germline V gene, CDR1 is SGDLS and CDR2 is YYNGEE. The ends lost 6 bases at V and 5 bases at J; junction bases unmatched: 13. The CDR3 runs 16 residues. CDR3 loop: CASNEGGRGRHNEQFF. The CDR3 DNA reads as TGTGCCAGCAACGAGGGGGGCAGGGGGCGCCACAATGAGCAGTTCTTC.

This clonotype was detected ten times or more. The rearrangement links TRBV20-1 to TRBJ2-1; D gene ambiguous. Germline V gives CDR1 DFQATT, CDR2 SNEGSKA (reference sequence). The CDR3 is 11 amino acids. V was trimmed by 3 bases and J by 6 bases, leaving 6 bases between them. DNA for the CDR3: TGCAGTGCTAGCTGGGCCAATGAGCAGTTCTTC. Protein: CSASWANEQFF.

This clonotype was observed at least ten times. This chain connects TRBV10-3 to TRBJ2-1; TRBD2 agrees at 8 bases. V lost 4 bases, J lost 4 bases, and 6 bases stayed unmatched. Germline V gene sequence: CDR1 ENHRY, CDR2 SYGVKD. CDR3 length: 15 amino acids. CDR3 bases: TGTGCCATCAGTGCCGTGCGGGGGGATTACAATGAGCAGTTCTTC. Its protein product is CAISAVRGDYNEQFF.

With respect to this clonotype: A much larger clone differs from this one at a single base, so this may be a read error. The CDR3 DNA sequence: TGTGCCAGCAGCCAAGGGGCAGGGGTAGGGACTGAAGCTTTCTTT. Protein: CASSQGAGVGTEAFF. This chain uses TRBV3-1 with TRBJ1-1, with a tentative D call TRBD1 (6 bases). Per germline, CDR1 LGHDT and CDR2 YNNKEL (reference sequence). Between the trimmed V and J ends, which lost 1 base and 5 bases, there was a span of 14 bases. This CDR3 spans 15 amino acids.

The chain employs TRBV3-1 and TRBJ2-6, with D unclear. Germline V CDR1 and CDR2: LGHDT, YNNKEL (reference sequence). The ends were cut back, 0 bases at V and 16 bases at J, with 4 bases in the middle. CDR3 length: 10 amino acids. CDR3 amino acids: CASSQELLTF. CDR3 nucleotide sequence: TGTGCCAGCAGCCAAGAACTTCTGACTTTC.

On this clonotype: Since a much larger clone is just one base distant, this may be a read error. The J gene is TRBJ1-4, the V gene TRBV20-1, with D possibly TRBD1 on 5 matching bases. This CDR3 has 15 residues. Per germline, CDR1 DFQATT and CDR2 SNEGSKA (reference sequence). The CDR3 region is CNAPGFVGPNEKLFF. The CDR3 bases are TGCAATGCGCCCGGGTTTGTGGGGCCTAATGAAAAACTGTTTTTT.